The entry below gives a single TCR beta chain sequence along with its context. The sample is drawn from a study of blood T cell repertoires in COVID-19. Generated by immunoSEQ multiplex PCR, the TCRdb table keeps only in-frame clones and is missing some. The sample has around 130,000 clones; about 88% are singletons. V shed 5 bases and J 2 bases; nucleotides not matched to a gene: 5. Looked up from germline, CDR1 is WNHNN and CDR2 is SYGVQD (reference sequence). CDR3 length equals 14 residues. The clonotype was recovered from a woman aged 50 to 65 who had recovered from COVID-19. Sequenced input: PBMCs or T cells enriched from blood (not recorded which). V and J are TRBV10-1 and TRBJ2-7, with TRBD1 matching over 8 bases. The CDR3 DNA reads as TGCGCCAGCAGTCCTAGGACAGGGACCTACGAGCAGTACTTC. Translated: CASSPRTGTYEQYF.